This record concerns one T cell receptor (beta chain) sequence. Its antigen is unidentified. This entry comes from a study of PD-L1 blockade in urothelial cancer. Study-wide background: The analyses of blood took place 3 weeks (second dose) and 6 weeks after treatment start.

TCRdb's copy holds only in-frame clones and misses some; the assay was immunoSEQ multiplex PCR. The table records about 51,000 clones, approximately 86% of them present only once. Findings and limits, study-wide: Below-median pretreatment blood TCR clonality was associated with improved progression-free and overall survival. Stronger expansion of tumor-associated clones in blood at 3 weeks distinguished durable-benefit patients.

Germline V gene data show CDR1 as SQVTM and CDR2 as ANQGSEA. The CDR3 extends over 16 amino acids. Trimming took 3 bases from V and 4 from J, leaving 21 bases between them. Sample: PBMCs, taken around atezolizumab (anti-PD-L1) treatment. The chain recombines TRBV29-1 with TRBJ2-5; D is possibly TRBD1 (6 bases). This receptor was identified in a man aged 55-75 years with urothelial cancer. CDR3 nucleotides: TGCAGCGTTGATCCCTACCGGGACACCTACGGAGAGACCCAGTACTTC. It codes for CSVDPYRDTYGETQYF.